This T cell receptor (beta chain) was captured by sequencing in a study of T cell changes during pregnancy in multiple sclerosis. Measured with immunoSEQ multiplex PCR; TCRdb has only the in-frame clones, and not every one. The profile covers 70,000 or so clones, with 75% to 95% appearing a single time and approximately 0.41% taken by the ten largest. CDR3 length: 13 residues. V lost 5 bases and J 1 base, leaving 9 bases between the germline ends. Germline assignment: CDR1 SEHNR and CDR2 FQNEAQ (reference sequence). The source is a female donor with multiple sclerosis, enrolled in a pregnancy study. The source was CD4+ T cells from peripheral blood mononuclear cells, collected before pregnancy. The chain recombines TRBV7-9 with TRBJ2-7; possibly TRBD2 for D (6 bases). For the CDR3, the DNA is TGTGCCAGCAGCCCGGAGGGGTCCTACGAGCAGTACTTC. Its translation: CASSPEGSYEQYF.